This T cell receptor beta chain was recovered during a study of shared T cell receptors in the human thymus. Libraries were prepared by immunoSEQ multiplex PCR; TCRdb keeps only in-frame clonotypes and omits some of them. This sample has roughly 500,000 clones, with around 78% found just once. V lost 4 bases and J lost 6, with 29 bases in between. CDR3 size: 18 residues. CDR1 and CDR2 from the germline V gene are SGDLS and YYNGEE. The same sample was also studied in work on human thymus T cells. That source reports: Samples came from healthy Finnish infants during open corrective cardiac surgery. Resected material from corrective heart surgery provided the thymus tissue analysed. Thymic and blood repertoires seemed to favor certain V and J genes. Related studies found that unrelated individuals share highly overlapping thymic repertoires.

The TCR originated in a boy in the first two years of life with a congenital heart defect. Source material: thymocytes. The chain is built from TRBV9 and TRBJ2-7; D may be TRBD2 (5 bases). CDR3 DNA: TGTGCCAGCAGCCCCCCGGACGGGGTGGGTGACAAGGTTTTCGAGCAGTACTTC. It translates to CASSPPDGVGDKVFEQYF.